This passage covers 30 T cell receptor beta chains from one sample sequenced in a study of cytomegalovirus exposure and HLA in healthy donors. A multiplex PCR was run with 60 Vbeta primers and 13 Jbeta primers. Repertoires were generated with immunoSEQ multiplex PCR, while TCRdb's copy carries only in-frame clones and drops some. The sample records 100,000 to 150,000 clones, approximately 79% being singletons. The sequenced material came from PBMCs. These receptors all stem from a man aged 25-45 years in good health and CMV-seronegative.

This clone is a singleton in its sample. V is TRBV7-2 and J is TRBJ1-1; D unclear. V dropped 4 bases and J dropped 11 bases, with 14 bases sitting between them. Germline-derived CDR1 and CDR2 are SGHTA and FQGNSA. The CDR3 covers 12 residues. DNA for the CDR3: TGTGCCAGCAGCTCGGACGGGGTATACGCTTTCTTT. Its translation is CASSSDGVYAFF.

V and J are TRBV6-6 and TRBJ2-5, with TRBD1 as a possible D gene (6 bases). The J call may be in error: the DNA end matches TRBJ2-7 better. The CDR3 contains 15 residues. Germline V gives CDR1 MNHNY, CDR2 SVGAGI (reference sequence). CDR3 protein: CASSYSTGASYEQYF. CDR3 coding DNA: TGTGCCAGCAGTTACTCGACAGGTGCTTCCTACGAGCAGTACTTC.

The gene calls are TRBV30 and TRBJ2-3; 7 bases fit TRBD2. Germline trimming cut 1 base from V and 8 bases from J; bases unmatched to any gene: 9. This CDR3 has 14 residues. Germline assignment: CDR1 GTSNPN and CDR2 SVGIG (reference sequence). The CDR3 bases are TGTGCCTGGAGTGCGGGGAGGGCAATTGGTACGCAGTATTTT. It encodes CAWSAGRAIGTQYF.

This chain connects TRBV7-2 to TRBJ2-3; D remains unclear. Trimming stripped 1 base from V and 2 bases from J, with 13 bases between. Germline CDR1 is SGHTA and CDR2 is FQGNSA. This CDR3 has 16 residues. CDR3 amino acids: CASSLGRSVPTDTQYF. CDR3 coding DNA: TGTGCCAGCAGCTTAGGTCGGAGCGTCCCCACAGATACGCAGTATTTT.

The V call is TRBV10-3, the J call TRBJ1-2; TRBD1 is a possible D gene (6 bases). The CDR3 covers 14 residues. V was cut by 3 bases and J by 8 bases, with 16 bases left in between. Germline CDR1 and CDR2: ENHRY and SYGVKD. This CDR3 reads CAISDPQGLEGYTF. The CDR3 DNA is TGTGCCATCAGTGACCCACAGGGTTTAGAGGGCTACACCTTC.

The chain couples TRBV11-2 to TRBJ2-7; D might be TRBD1 (5 bases). The germline gives CDR1 SGHAT, CDR2 FQNNGV. Trimming pared 2 bases from V and 0 bases from J, leaving 14 bases between. This CDR3 region has 16 residues. The chain's CDR3 is CASSLLGQGRSYEQYF. DNA of the CDR3: TGTGCCAGCAGCTTATTAGGGCAGGGTCGCTCCTACGAGCAGTACTTC. The full variable domain, completed using reference TRBV11-2 and TRBJ2-7, is EAGVAQSPRYKIIEKRQSVAFWCNPISGHATLYWYQQILGQGPKLLIQFQNNGVVDDSQLPKDRFSAERLKGVDSTLKIQPAKLEDSAVYLCASSLLGQGRSYEQYFGPGTRLTVT.

This chain joins TRBV29-1 and TRBJ2-2; D might be TRBD2 (5 bases). The CDR3 is 15 residues long. V dropped 4 bases and J dropped 1 base, with 13 bases sitting between them. CDR1 and CDR2 from the germline V gene are SQVTM and ANQGSEA. CDR3 residues: CSVVLVGMNTGELFF. In DNA, the CDR3 is TGCAGCGTTGTTCTCGTCGGGATGAACACCGGGGAGCTGTTTTTT.

The chain combines TRBV4-1 with TRBJ1-2, with 8 bases identical to TRBD1. With V trimmed by 4 bases and J by 4 bases, 8 bases remained unmatched. Germline CDR1 MGHRA, CDR2 YSYEKL. The CDR3 covers 15 residues. In DNA, the CDR3 is TGCGCCAGCAGCCTAGTCAGGGGGCCCACCTATGGCTACACCTTC. Translating gives CASSLVRGPTYGYTF.

V gene TRBV4-1 combines with J gene TRBJ2-3, with TRBD1 matching over 9 bases. There are 15 residues in the CDR3. Per germline, CDR1 MGHRA and CDR2 YSYEKL. V was clipped by 4 bases and J by 4 bases; unmatched bases: 6. CDR3: CASSPGQGLSDTQYF. CDR3 DNA sequence: TGCGCCAGCAGCCCGGGACAGGGCTTATCAGATACGCAGTATTTT.

The chain has TRBV6-1 and TRBJ2-5; D call uncertain. The end of the DNA is better explained by TRBJ2-7, so the J call may be wrong. The CDR3 runs 12 residues. Germline V lookup: CDR1 MNHNS, CDR2 SASEGT. CDR3 protein: CASRVSIYEQYF. In DNA form, the CDR3 reads TGTGCCAGCAGGGTATCGATCTACGAGCAGTACTTC.

J is TRBJ2-5 and V is TRBV25-1; 7 bases map to TRBD1. Germline assignment: CDR1 MGHDK and CDR2 SYGVNS. The CDR3 extends over 13 amino acids. V shed 7 bases, J shed 3 bases, and the junction held 5 bases outside the gene matches. CDR3 region: CASTLTGKETQYF. CDR3 nucleotide sequence: TGTGCCAGCACCTTGACAGGGAAAGAGACCCAGTACTTC.

The V call is TRBV27, the J call TRBJ2-6, with D maybe TRBD1 (5 bases). CDR1 is MNHEY and CDR2 is SMNVEV in the germline V gene (reference sequence). With 6 bases removed from V and 4 bases from J, the gap between germline ends came to 19 bases. This CDR3 region has 17 residues. CDR3 loop: CASSLGASPGGANVLTF. In nucleotides, the CDR3 is TGTGCCAGCAGCCTAGGGGCCTCCCCAGGAGGGGCCAACGTCCTGACTTTC.

The chain employs TRBV27 and TRBJ1-1; D call uncertain. In germline, CDR1 is MNHEY, CDR2 SMNVEV (reference sequence). The germline V and J ends were trimmed by 2 bases and 1 base, with 8 bases remaining between them. This CDR3 spans 14 amino acids. CDR3 sequence (DNA): TGTGCCAGCAGTTTAGTACAGTCGAACACTGAAGCTTTCTTT. Translated, it gives CASSLVQSNTEAFF.

This clone was counted a single time. The rearrangement uses TRBV27 and TRBJ1-3, with 7 nucleotides matching TRBD1. V gave up 4 bases and J gave up 4 bases; unmatched junction bases: 10. Germline CDR1 MNHEY, CDR2 SMNVEV (reference sequence). The CDR3 is 16 residues long. In nucleotides, the CDR3 is TGTGCCAGCAGTTCCAAACAGGGGCTGGACGGAAACACCATATATTTT. As protein: CASSSKQGLDGNTIYF.

The chain combines TRBV10-2 with TRBJ2-1; 7 bases fit TRBD2. V lost 6 bases to trimming and J lost 4 bases; unmatched junction nucleotides: 9. Germline CDR1 WSHSY, CDR2 SAAADI. This CDR3 comprises 15 residues. DNA of the CDR3: TGCGCCAGCAGCCCGTATATTAGCGGGTACAATGAGCAGTTCTTC. This translates into CASSPYISGYNEQFF.

This chain connects TRBV7-8 to TRBJ2-3; 8 bases are shared with TRBD2. Germline V gene data show CDR1 as SGHVS and CDR2 as FQNEAQ. After removal of 2 bases from V and 4 bases from J, the junction contained 5 bases not matched to a gene. CDR3 length: 15 amino acids. As DNA, the CDR3 is TGTGCCAGCAGCTTACCCTCGGGAGGGGCAGATACGCAGTATTTT. It is translated as CASSLPSGGADTQYF.

This clone was picked up a small number of times. This chain joins TRBV7-2 and TRBJ1-5; TRBD1 matches 9 bases. Germline loops: CDR1 SGHTA, CDR2 FQGNSA. CDR3 length equals 15 residues. The J segment lost 2 bases and the V segment lost 5 bases, leaving 4 bases of the junction unmatched. CDR3 amino acids: CASSLRTGGNQPQHF. The CDR3 nucleotides read TGTGCCAGCAGCCTCCGGACAGGGGGCAATCAGCCCCAGCATTTT. Variable domain in full (rest from reference TRBV7-2 and TRBJ1-5): GAGVSQSPSNKVTEKGKDVELRCDPISGHTALYWYRQSLGQGLEFLIYFQGNSAPDKSGLPSDRFSAERTGGSVSTLTIQRTQQEDSAVYLCASSLRTGGNQPQHFGDGTRLSIL.

The chain couples TRBV11-2 to TRBJ1-3, with 8 bases matching TRBD1. Germline values: CDR1 SGHAT, CDR2 FQNNGV. The CDR3 runs to 15 residues. V lost 4 bases, J lost 3 bases, and 5 bases stayed unmatched. The CDR3 DNA reads as TGTGCCAGCAGCTACGGACAGGGTCATGGAAACACCATATATTTT. This encodes CASSYGQGHGNTIYF.

The chain joins TRBV11-2 to TRBJ1-1, with 7 bases fitting TRBD1. Trimming removed 5 bases from V and 9 bases from J; junction bases left unmatched: 12. Germline CDR1 reads SGHAT; CDR2 reads FQNNGV. This CDR3 is built from 14 residues. The CDR3 sequence: CASSPGGGGLKAFF. The CDR3 nucleotides read TGTGCCAGCAGCCCAGGAGGGGGCGGATTGAAAGCTTTCTTT.

This CDR3 reads CASSKEGRDRAWDNNSPLHF. The CDR3 DNA reads as TGTGCCAGCAGCAAAGAGGGGCGGGACAGGGCCTGGGATAATAATTCACCCCTCCACTTT. This chain joins TRBV21-1 and TRBJ1-6; the table's D gene call, TRBD1, was not cross checked with the DNA. TRBV21-1 is labeled a pseudogene. This CDR3 region has 20 residues.

This clone came up a few times. The CDR3 region is CASSYTGRNTEAFF. Here the CDR3 DNA reads TGTGCCAGCAGCTATACAGGGAGGAACACTGAAGCTTTCTTT. The chain is built from TRBV7-9 and TRBJ1-1; weak D call: TRBD1 (6 bases). The V end lost 4 bases, the J end lost 1 base, and 10 bases lay between the germline ends. Germline CDR1 SEHNR, CDR2 FQNEAQ (reference sequence). This CDR3 is 14 amino acids long.

A word on this clone: In the same sample, other DNA sequences code for this CDR3. The rearrangement links TRBV5-1 to TRBJ2-5; 10 nucleotides match TRBD2. This CDR3 contains 15 residues. Germline assignment: CDR1 SGHRS and CDR2 YFSETQ. The J segment lost 3 bases and the V segment lost 4 bases, leaving 6 bases of the junction unmatched. CDR3 sequence reads: CASSKAGTSEETQYF. The CDR3 nucleotides read TGCGCCAGCAGCAAGGCCGGGACTAGCGAAGAGACCCAGTACTTC.

The V gene is TRBV4-2, the J gene TRBJ1-2; unclear D gene. The germline CDR1 and CDR2 sequences are LGHNA and YNFKEQ. V was cut by 7 bases and J by 4 bases, with 7 bases left in between. CDR3 length: 11 amino acids. The DNA of the CDR3 is TGTGCCAGCACCACGGGCTATGGCTACACCTTC. It encodes CASTTGYGYTF.

This clone was picked up a small number of times. This chain uses TRBV4-1 with TRBJ2-5; D perhaps matches TRBD1 (6 bases). The J call may be faulty, since TRBJ2-7 better matches the DNA end. The CDR3 runs to 15 residues. Germline CDR1 is MGHRA and CDR2 is YSYEKL. Written as DNA, the CDR3 is TGCGCCAGCAGCCAAACACGGGACACCACCTACGAGCAGTACTTC. Translation: CASSQTRDTTYEQYF.

Points on this clone: A read error may produce the germline difference seen at one junction end. The chain links TRBV10-3 to TRBJ1-2; 10 bases fit TRBD1. The CDR3 spans 14 residues. The germline gives CDR1 ENHRY, CDR2 SYGVKD. This CDR3 reads CVISPGQGSYGYTF. CDR3 nucleotide sequence: TGTGTCATCAGCCCGGGACAGGGGAGCTATGGCTACACCTTC.

The chain couples TRBV7-9 to TRBJ1-4; D possibly corresponds to TRBD1 (6 bases). The germline V gene encodes CDR1 SEHNR and CDR2 FQNEAQ (reference sequence). Trimming removed 5 bases from V and 8 bases from J, with 21 bases in between. The CDR3 length is 16 residues. CDR3: CASSPGHLPTREKLFF. The DNA for the CDR3 is TGTGCCAGCAGCCCGGGACACCTTCCTACACGGGAAAAACTGTTTTTT.

The chain links TRBV30 to TRBJ1-1; tentative D call: TRBD1 (5 bases). This CDR3 region has 13 residues. Trimming stripped 0 bases from V and 5 bases from J, with 10 bases between. Per germline, CDR1 GTSNPN and CDR2 SVGIG (reference sequence). The DNA of the CDR3 is TGTGCCTGGAGTGTACGGGGGTGGACTGAAGCTTTCTTT. As protein: CAWSVRGWTEAFF.

The chain links TRBV6-4 to TRBJ2-3; 10 bases line up with TRBD2. Germline V gives CDR1 MRHNA, CDR2 SNTAGT. The CDR3 runs to 15 residues. The V gene end was trimmed by 5 bases and the J gene end by 5 bases; junction bases not matched to a gene: 7. CDR3 DNA sequence: TGTGCCAGCAGTCCACTAGCGGGGCCAGGAGATACGCAGTATTTT. Translated, it gives CASSPLAGPGDTQYF.

Comment on this clone: Since a far larger clone is one base different, this is likely a read error. This sample also contains other DNA sequences that code for the same CDR3. The chain carries TRBV4-1 and TRBJ1-4; D remains ambiguous. Germline values: CDR1 MGHRA, CDR2 YSYEKL. V was trimmed by 4 bases and J by 8 bases, leaving 14 bases between them. The length of the CDR3 is 14 residues. The CDR3 loop is CASSRLGVLEKLFF. The CDR3 DNA is TGCGCCAGCAGCCGACTCGGCGTTCTCGAAAAACTGTTTTTT.

The chain employs TRBV7-6 and TRBJ1-2; 8 nucleotides match TRBD1. The V gene end was trimmed by 6 bases and the J gene end by 6 bases; junction bases not matched to a gene: 9. The CDR3 extends over 14 amino acids. Germline CDR1 is SGHVS and CDR2 is FNYEAQ. In DNA form, the CDR3 reads TGTGCCAGCAGTTTACTGGACAGGGTTGATGGCTACACCTTC. Its protein product is CASSLLDRVDGYTF.